The following is a TCR beta chain sequence with its context. This CDR3 is 16 amino acids long. Unmatched junction bases numbered 13, after V lost 6 bases and J lost 4 bases. Germline CDR1 and CDR2: LNHDA and SQIVND (reference sequence). Produced via immunoSEQ multiplex PCR; TCRdb's table is partial and in-frame only. The sample has fewer than 600,000 clones; around 89% are singletons. The sample belongs to a study of blood T cell repertoires in COVID-19. The material sequenced was PBMCs or T cells enriched from blood (not recorded which). The TCR originated in a middle-aged woman who had recovered from COVID-19. The chain combines TRBV19 with TRBJ1-2, with TRBD1 identical over 8 bases. The CDR3: CASRQGALLVGYGYTF. For the CDR3, the DNA is TGTGCCAGTAGGCAGGGGGCCCTTTTGGTAGGCTATGGCTACACCTTC.